This entry concerns a single TCR beta chain. The target of this receptor is not known. No per-base quality is available; no much larger clone lies one base away. Reading from cysteine to phenylalanine, the CDR3 counts 16 amino acids. Just CDR3 DNA is preserved here, 48 bases in frame from base 1. Taken from the germline V gene, the CDR1 and CDR2 loops are MNHGY and SVAAGI. V gives up 2 bases and J gives up 2 bases, and the segment between their germline ends measures 14 bases. Library construction relied on the immunoSEQ multiplex PCR assay. Adaptive Biotechnologies carried out high-throughput TCR-beta CDR3 sequencing of genomic DNA for most patients. The authors' analysis ran thus. Adaptive's ImmunoSEQ software was the source of the TCR sequencing data for 15 to 20 patients, while a few other patients were processed with MiXCR and VDJtools. CDR3 nucleotide sequences shared between donor and recipient were removed because their origin could not be assigned. To be classed as alloreactive, a clone needed at least 2-fold expansion over unstimulated cells and a minimum CFSE-low frequency of 0.002% (template counts) or 0.001% (read counts). Clones were considered mappable if detected in sequenced pre-transplant spleen, lymph node, or MLR CFSE-low populations of the donor or recipient. Cumulative frequency of alloreactive clones was calculated as a percentage of all sequences weighted by copy number. Here the immuneACCESS table is served through TCRdb, limited to in-frame sequences with V and J called. Missing clones are a known gap in these copies; in checked studies unresolved V genes cover under half, and the rest lacks a known reason. Clone size and V and J calls were adopted from that table, with D and trimming inferred from the DNA. The sample table contains tens of thousands of clones; only one count was recorded for about nine tenths of them. About 6.7% of the sample lies in the top ten.

The data are from a study of graft-versus-host responses after intestinal transplantation (dated by TCRdb to 2020 to 2023). Context from the whole study: The transplants that recipients got were multivisceral, liver-intestinal, or isolated intestinal. All recipients received anti-thymocyte globulin induction followed by maintenance tacrolimus and steroids for approximately 3 years. A peak of at least 4% donor T cells among recipient peripheral blood mononuclear cells was the definition used for donor T cell macrochimerism. Bulk TCR-beta CDR3 sequencing was used to track graft-versus-host and host-versus-graft alloreactive T cell clones in the graft, circulation and bone marrow after intestinal transplantation. To identify alloreactive clones, pre-transplant mixed lymphocyte reaction products were sequenced and then compared with unstimulated pre-transplant donor and recipient T cells. Of the roughly 23 intestinal transplant recipients enrolled in the cohort, one of whom was a retransplant, a few patients without pretransplant specimens were excluded. Rather than being sequenced by the commercial service, samples from a few later patients were sequenced in-house on an Illumina MiSeq and processed with MiXCR.

After transplant, bone marrow was aspirated from the posterior iliac crest or from another site chosen by the physician. What the research found in general, with its limitations: Peak levels of circulating GvH clones were associated with declines in HvG clones early after transplant. High GvH to HvG T cell clonal ratios were observed in the allografts of patients with donor T cell macrochimerism. The conclusions were limited by the relatively low number and heterogeneity of the intestinal transplant patients. GvH clones were found in recipient bone marrow, and some of the GvH clones appeared earlier in ileal mucosa or blood, which is consistent with an intestinal mucosal origin.

The chain uses TRBV6-9 and TRBJ2-3; the D element could tentatively be TRBD1 or TRBD2, as 5 bases agree for each. The starting material was bone marrow, obtained 734 days after intestinal transplantation. This clonotype was obtained from a human patient who received an intestinal transplant, so some T cells may come from the graft donor. The CDR3 region has the sequence CASSYKSGPITDTQYF. In nucleotides, the sequence is TGTGCCAGCAGTTATAAGTCGGGACCAATCACAGATACGCAGTATTTT.